In its sample, the clone carrying this TCR beta chain was seen many times. Its antigen is not identified. Germline CDR1 LGHDT, CDR2 YNNKEL (reference sequence). The CDR3 runs to 13 residues. The germline V and J ends were trimmed by 1 base and 4 bases, with 7 bases remaining between them. The data belong to a study of Graves' ophthalmopathy and Graves' hyperthyroidism. The study amplified TCR beta CDR3 regions using RNA transcripts. The first-round RT-PCR employed HTBI primers together with the Qiagen OneStep RT-PCR kit. A multiplex PCR was then performed as the second round. Using its own MiXCR run on the multiplex PCR reads, TCRdb lists one record per CDR3 protein. The sample shows about half a million distinct CDR3 sequences, roughly an eighth of them seen only once. Whole-study results and caveats: This model predicted ophthalmopathy progression (sensitivity roughly 64%, specificity around 72%).

This sequence was found in a woman aged 25 to 45 with Graves' ophthalmopathy. The chain is built from TRBV3-1 and TRBJ2-5, with D perhaps matching TRBD1 or TRBD2 (6 bases each). Sequencing was carried out using blood. The CDR3 DNA reads TGTGCCAGCAGCCAAGGGGGGGCAGAGACCCAGTACTTC. Translated, it gives CASSQGGAETQYF.